The subject of this entry is one T cell receptor (beta chain). This clonotype was recorded many times. The specificity of this receptor is unknown. Within one base of it there is no much larger clone, and no base qualities were kept. This sample was included in a study of tumor and adjacent non-tumor tissue in lung cancer (dated by TCRdb to between 2018 and 2020). With regard to the full study: The cohort included around twelve adenocarcinoma, a couple of squamous cell carcinoma and 1 small cell lung cancer patients. The 15 or so patients were aged roughly 31 to 80 years, included 10 men and 5 women, and had TNM stage I to III disease. A total of 95 million to 150 million productive TCRbeta reads were generated by sequencing, corresponding to an average of approximately 4.5 million reads per sample. Bulk TCRbeta repertoires were compared between lung tumor tissue and matched distant non-tumor lung tissue obtained from approximately 16 lung cancer patients. Over 25 paired specimens, one tumor and one normal lung sample per patient, were profiled by TCRbeta CDR3 sequencing. Summary of the overall study and its limitations: The methods do not name the sequencing platform or mention unique molecular identifiers. Only about 15 patients were included in the cohort, and the need for larger samples and more detailed clinical data was noted by the authors. Significantly higher TCR diversity was found in younger patients, and higher tumor TCR diversity was associated with shorter overall and disease-free survival. Significantly higher TCR diversity (inverse Simpson) was observed in tumor tissue than in normal lung tissue (roughly 390 vs 170, P = 0.0075, Mann-Whitney U test). The top 100 clones made up a significantly larger cumulative share of the repertoire in normal lung than in tumor tissue. Peripheral blood was not sequenced, so blood TCRbeta repertoires in these lung cancer patients were not examined.

Bulk unsorted tissue served as the source for RNA extraction, and RNA quality was assessed using a NanoDrop ND-1000 and an Agilent 2100. Donors were newly diagnosed lung cancer patients admitted for thoracic surgery in China between August and November 2014, without prior chemotherapy. The study excluded patients who had received radiotherapy or chemotherapy before or who had another cancer at the same time. Pieces of surgical tissue measuring about 1-2.1 cm3 were kept in RNAlater solution and held at -80 degrees C until needed. The CDR3 runs 16 residues from the cysteine to the phenylalanine. Only the CDR3 region is kept as DNA, spanning 48 bases read in frame from base 1. Reading the germline V gene gives CDR1 LGHNA and CDR2 YSLEER. Trimming costs V 0 bases and J 6 bases, and their ends lie 15 bases apart. Library construction relied on multiplex PCR. The instrument given in TCRdb is Illumina HiSeq 2500. Following protocols modified from ARM-PCR, the researchers constructed TCRbeta libraries through three rounds of nested PCR with primers (Table S4). PCR products of 200-500 bp were gel-excised and purified with the QIAquick gel extraction kit before sequencing. As for the original processing: Trimmomatic was used to clean the reads, FLASH was used to merge the reads into complete CDR3 sequences, and MiTCR was used to assign the reads to V(D)J germline segments. Clonal diversity was computed as the inverse Simpson's index with VDJtools. Productive reads were defined as in-frame sequences without a premature stop codon. Clones were called with MiXCR by TCRdb after fastp trimmed the public reads at Q25, and only in-frame beta chains were retained. Rows are combined by CDR3 protein, so each entry shows the most common genes and DNA. The V and J calls and clone size come from TCRdb's table, not from the authors' own analysis. Here the sample has approximately 100,000 distinct CDR3 sequences; around 80% occur a single time. Around 37% of the sample is in the top ten clones.

The TCR sequence derives from a woman aged 55 to 70 with non-small cell lung cancer. Input material: lung tumor tissue. The chain is assembled from TRBV4-3 and TRBJ1-5; a weak D assignment points to TRBD1 (5 bases agree). The nucleotide sequence reads TGCGCCAGCAGCCAAGATCAAGGAGGGCAGGGTCAGCCCCAGCATTTT. It is translated as CASSQDQGGQGQPQHF.